This section outlines one T cell receptor beta chain sequence together with its context. Then a second PCR, running roughly 7 to 11 cycles, was carried out with a sample-barcoded 5' primer and a J-beta primer mix. Each CDR3 protein gets one entry after TCRdb re-called the 5' RACE reads with MiXCR. The table includes fewer than 900,000 distinct CDR3 sequences, more than 40% detected once. These data originate in a study of blood T cells in healthy people across ages. There are 15 residues in the CDR3. Germline V gene data show CDR1 as DFQATT and CDR2 as SNEGSKA (reference sequence). Deletions cut 0 bases from V and 0 bases from J, with 11 bases between. Each individual donor underwent a draw of approximately 9.8 milliliters of peripheral blood.

The genes are TRBV20-1 and TRBJ1-1; D not certain. The source material was blood. The TCR was taken from a woman aged 60-75 years in good health. CDR3 coding DNA: TGCAGTGCTAGAGAAGGCAGCCTAATGAACACTGAAGCTTTCTTT. Translating it yields CSAREGSLMNTEAFF.